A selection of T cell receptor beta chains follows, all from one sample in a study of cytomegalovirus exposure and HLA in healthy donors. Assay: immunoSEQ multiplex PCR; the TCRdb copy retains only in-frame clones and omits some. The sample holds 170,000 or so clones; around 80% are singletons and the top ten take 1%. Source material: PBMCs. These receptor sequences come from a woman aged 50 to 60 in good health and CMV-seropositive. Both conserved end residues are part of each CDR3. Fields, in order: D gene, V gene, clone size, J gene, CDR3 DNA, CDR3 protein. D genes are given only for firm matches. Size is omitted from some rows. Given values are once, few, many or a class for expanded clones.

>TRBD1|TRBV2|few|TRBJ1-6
TGTGCCAGCAGCGGACAGGGGGGTTCACCCCTCCACTTT
CASSGQGGSPLHF
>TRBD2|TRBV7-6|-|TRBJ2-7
TGTGCCAGCCAGGTTCTAGCGGGGTCCTACGAGCAGTACTTC
CASQVLAGSYEQYF
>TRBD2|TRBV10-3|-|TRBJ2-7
TGTGCCATCAAAACTAGCGGGGCTTACGAGCAGTACTTC
CAIKTSGAYEQYF
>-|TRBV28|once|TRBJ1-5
TGTGCCAGCAGGCGACAGTTAAATCAGCCCCAGCATTTT
CASRRQLNQPQHF
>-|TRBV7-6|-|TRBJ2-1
TGTGCCAGCAGCTCAGCTGGGCTAGCCGGTTTTTTAAGTGAGCAGTTCTTC
CASSSAGLAGFLSEQFF
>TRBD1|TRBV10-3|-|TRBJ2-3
TGTGCCATCAGTGGGGGGACAGGGGGCACAGATACGCAGTATTTT
CAISGGTGGTDTQYF
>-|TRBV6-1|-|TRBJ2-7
TGTGCCAGCAGCGCCGTCGGGGGAGAGCAGTACTTC
CASSAVGGEQYF
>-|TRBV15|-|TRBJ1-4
TGTGCCACCAGCAGAGATGAGAGGACTAATGAAAAACTGTTTTTT
CATSRDERTNEKLFF
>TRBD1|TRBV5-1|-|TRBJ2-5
TGCGCCAGCAGCATACAGGGGGCGGAGGAGACCCAGTACTTC
CASSIQGAEETQYF
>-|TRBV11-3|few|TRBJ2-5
TGTGCCAGCAGCTTAGGACTCGGTGGTGGGCAAGAGACCCAGTACTTC
CASSLGLGGGQETQYF
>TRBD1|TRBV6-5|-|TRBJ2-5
TGTGCCAGCAGTCCGAACAGGGGTCAAGAGACCCAGTACTTC
CASSPNRGQETQYF
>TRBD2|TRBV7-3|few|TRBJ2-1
TGTGCCAGCAGCTTGACTAGCGGGGGGGGATACAATGAGCAGTTCTTC
CASSLTSGGGYNEQFF
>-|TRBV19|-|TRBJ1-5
TGTGCCAGTAGTATAGGAGGGAATCAGCCCCAGCATTTT
CASSIGGNQPQHF
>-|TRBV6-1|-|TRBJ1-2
TGTGCCAGCAGTGTCAGGGGAGACTATGGCTACACCTTC
CASSVRGDYGYTF
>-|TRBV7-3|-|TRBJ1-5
TGTTCCAGCAGCTTAACGGCAGGTTCTCAGCCCCAGCATTTT
CSSSLTAGSQPQHF
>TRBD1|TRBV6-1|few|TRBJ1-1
TGTGCCAGCAGTGCGAACAGGGGCAACACTGAAGCTTTCTTT
CASSANRGNTEAFF
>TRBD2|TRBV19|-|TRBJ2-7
TGTGCCAGTAGTATACAGCTAGCGGCACTTGCCTACGAGCAGTACTTC
CASSIQLAALAYEQYF
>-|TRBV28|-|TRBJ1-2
TGTGCCAGCAAGCAGGTCCACCTCTTCTATGGCTACACCTTC
CASKQVHLFYGYTF
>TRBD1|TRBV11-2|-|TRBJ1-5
TGTGCCAGCAGCCCAGAACCGGGACAGGGGAACCATCAACCCCAGCATTTT
CASSPEPGQGNHQPQHF
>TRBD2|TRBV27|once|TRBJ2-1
TGTGCCAGCAGTCATTGGACTAGCGGCAATGAGCAGTTCTTC
CASSHWTSGNEQFF
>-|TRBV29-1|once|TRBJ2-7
TGCAGCGTAAGCCCCCAACCCTACGAGCAGTACTTC
CSVSPQPYEQYF
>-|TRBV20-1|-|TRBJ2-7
TGCAGTGCTTTAGCCGACTACGAGCAGTACTTC
CSALADYEQYF
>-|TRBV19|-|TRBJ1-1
TGTGCCAGTAGTATTACAGGGCTGAACACTGAAGCTTTCTTT
CASSITGLNTEAFF
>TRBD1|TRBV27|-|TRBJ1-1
TGTGCCAGCAGTTCCCTCGGACAGGGAAGGGTTGAAGCTTTCTTT
CASSSLGQGRVEAFF
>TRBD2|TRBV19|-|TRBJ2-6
TGTGCCTCCCGGGGGGTTGGTGCTGGGGCCAACGTCCTGACTTTC
CASRGVGAGANVLTF
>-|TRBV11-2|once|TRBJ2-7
TGTGCCAGCAGCTTAGTTGCAGGGGCCTACGAGCAGTACTTC
CASSLVAGAYEQYF
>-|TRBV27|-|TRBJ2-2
TGTGCCAGCAGCCAGGTCGTCGGGGTCCCCAGCACCGGGGAGCTGTTTTTT
CASSQVVGVPSTGELFF
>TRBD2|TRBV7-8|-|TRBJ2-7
TGTGCCAGCAGCTTACGACTAGCGGACTACGAGCAGTACTTC
CASSLRLADYEQYF
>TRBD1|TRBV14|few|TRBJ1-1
TGTGCCAGCAGCCAAGAGGCCAGGGGGAAAGTGAACACTGAAGCTTTCTTT
CASSQEARGKVNTEAFF
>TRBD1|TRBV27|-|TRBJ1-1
TGTGCCAGCAGCCACGGGCCGGGACAGGGGGGCCACTTT
CASSHGPGQGGHF
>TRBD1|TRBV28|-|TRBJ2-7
TGTGCCAGCAGTTTAGATAACAGGGGCTACGAGCAGTACTTC
CASSLDNRGYEQYF
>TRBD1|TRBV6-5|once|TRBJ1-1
TGTGCCAGCAGACCGGACAGGGGAACGGCTTTCTTT
CASRPDRGTAFF
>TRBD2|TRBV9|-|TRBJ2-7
TGTGCCAGCAGCCCCCGGGGGGTCACTGGGAACGAGCAGTACTTC
CASSPRGVTGNEQYF
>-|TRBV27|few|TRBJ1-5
TGTGCCAGCAGAACAAGGGGGTATCAGCCCCAGCATTTT
CASRTRGYQPQHF
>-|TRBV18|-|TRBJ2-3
TGTGCCAGCTCACCAAGGAGGGACGGAGCAGATACGCAGTATTTT
CASSPRRDGADTQYF
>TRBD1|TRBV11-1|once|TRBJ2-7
TGTGCCAGCAGCCAGAGGGGACAGAACTACGAGCAGTACTTC
CASSQRGQNYEQYF
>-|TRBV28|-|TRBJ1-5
TGTGCCAGCAGTCCACAGGGCTTTAGCAATCAGCCCCAGCATTTT
CASSPQGFSNQPQHF
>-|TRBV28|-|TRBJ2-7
TGTGCCAGCAGTTTTTCACAGACCCTCGAGCAGTACTTC
CASSFSQTLEQYF
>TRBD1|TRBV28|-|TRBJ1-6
TGTGCCAGCAGTCTTAGACAGGGGGCGGGCTATAATTCACCCCTCCACTTT
CASSLRQGAGYNSPLHF
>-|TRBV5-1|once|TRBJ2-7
TGCGCCAGCACACCTGGGCCCCCCTCCTACGAGCAGTACTTC
CASTPGPPSYEQYF
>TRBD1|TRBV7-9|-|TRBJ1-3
TGTTCCAGCAGCCGAACAGGGGGTTATTTCACCATATATTTT
CSSSRTGGYFTIYF
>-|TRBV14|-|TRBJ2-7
TGTGCCAGCAGCCCGCTACAGGGCCGCTACGAGCAGTACTTC
CASSPLQGRYEQYF
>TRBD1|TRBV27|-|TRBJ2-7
TGTGCCAGCAGTCCATCAGGGACAGGGGGCTACGAGCAGTACTTC
CASSPSGTGGYEQYF
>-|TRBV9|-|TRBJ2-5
TGTGCCACCTCAGTTGGGGCGGGGACCATTTCGGAGACCCAGTACTTC
CATSVGAGTISETQYF
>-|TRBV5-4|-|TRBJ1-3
TGTGCCAGCAGCTTCGCGGCTGGAAACACCATATATTTT
CASSFAAGNTIYF
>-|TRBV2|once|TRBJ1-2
TGTGCCAGCAGTGATTCAGGGCACAGGGGCTACACCTTC
CASSDSGHRGYTF
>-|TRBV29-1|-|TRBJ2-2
TGCAGCGTTGATTGGGCCAGGAACACCGGGGAGCTGTTTTTT
CSVDWARNTGELFF
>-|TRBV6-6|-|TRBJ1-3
TGTGCCAGCAGACCCCGGACAGACTCTGGAAACACCATATATTTT
CASRPRTDSGNTIYF